Below, 17 T cell receptor beta chains from the same sample are listed, as sequenced in a study of OX40 agonist ivuxolimab in advanced cancers. Method: immunoSEQ multiplex PCR; TCRdb's copy keeps in-frame clones and lacks some. The sample records 55,000 to 70,000 clones, 70% to 90% being singletons. Sequences were derived from CD4+ or CD8+ T cells sorted from blood, sampled in a trial of the OX40 agonist ivuxolimab. The source is an adult with an advanced solid tumor such as melanoma, head and neck, liver or kidney cancer.

The chain combines TRBV7-9 with TRBJ2-3; 9 bases match TRBD2. The CDR3 is 15 residues long. The germline V gene encodes CDR1 SEHNR and CDR2 FQNEAQ (reference sequence). J gave up 4 bases and V 3 bases, and 5 bases lay outside the gene matches. The CDR3 sequence is CASSLTSGVADTQYF. CDR3 in DNA: TGTGCCAGCAGCTTGACTAGCGGCGTCGCAGATACGCAGTATTTT.

This chain uses TRBV10-2 with TRBJ2-7, with 7 bases matching TRBD1. CDR1 is WSHSY and CDR2 is SAAADI in the germline V gene. CDR3 length equals 14 residues. V shed 5 bases and J 2 bases; nucleotides not matched to a gene: 6. As DNA, the CDR3 is TGCGCCAGCAGTACCAGGGGGAGTCCCTACGAGCAGTACTTC. Amino acid sequence: CASSTRGSPYEQYF.

The chain is built from TRBV18 and TRBJ1-1; TRBD1 aligns across 7 bases. The V and J ends lost 2 bases and 1 base, in that order; junction bases with no gene match: 4. This CDR3 region has 15 residues. Germline V gene lookup returns CDR1 KGHSH and CDR2 LQKENI. This CDR3 is CASSPIQGPNTEAFF. The DNA for the CDR3 is TGTGCCAGCTCACCAATACAGGGGCCGAACACTGAAGCTTTCTTT.

The chain couples TRBV6-1 to TRBJ2-7; 11 bases are shared with TRBD1. In germline, CDR1 is MNHNS, CDR2 SASEGT. The CDR3 sequence is 15 residues long. Trimming at V came to 6 bases and at J to 5 bases, leaving 9 bases not matched to a gene. CDR3: CASSAAGTGGNEQYF. The DNA of the CDR3 is TGTGCCAGCAGCGCTGCCGGGACAGGGGGAAACGAGCAGTACTTC.

The chain recombines TRBV2 with TRBJ1-3; D not resolved. CDR1 is SNHLY, CDR2 FYNNEI, per germline. V lost 7 bases and J 2 bases, leaving 9 bases between the germline ends. The CDR3 has 13 residues. The CDR3 reads CASKLPPGNTIYF. The CDR3 bases are TGTGCCAGCAAACTCCCTCCTGGAAACACCATATATTTT.

This chain uses TRBV5-8 with TRBJ2-2, with 8 positions matching TRBD1. V lost 5 bases to trimming and J lost 5 bases; unmatched junction nucleotides: 8. Germline assignment: CDR1 SGHTS and CDR2 YDEGEE. The CDR3 totals 15 residues. The CDR3 region is CASSPTRTGTGELFF. The DNA of the CDR3 is TGTGCCAGCAGTCCAACCAGGACAGGGACCGGGGAGCTGTTTTTT.

The CDR3 reads CASSLSTRGGYGYTF. CDR3 DNA sequence: TGTGCCAGCAGCCTTTCGACCCGGGGAGGATATGGCTACACCTTC. This sequence joins TRBV14 and TRBJ1-2; D unresolved. The V end was cut by 4 bases, the J end by 5 bases, with 17 bases between. Germline assignment: CDR1 SGHDN and CDR2 FVKESK. This CDR3 comprises 15 residues.

The V and J genes are TRBV28 and TRBJ1-5; unclear D gene. V lost 4 bases, J lost 2 bases, and 15 bases lay in between. Germline V gene lookup returns CDR1 MDHEN and CDR2 SYDVKM. The CDR3 length is 16 residues. The CDR3 here is CASSSPTGFGNQPQHF. CDR3 DNA sequence: TGTGCCAGCAGTTCCCCGACTGGGTTTGGCAATCAGCCCCAGCATTTT.

The rearrangement links TRBV6-1 to TRBJ1-6, with 9 nucleotides matching TRBD1. Germline V gene sequence: CDR1 MNHNS, CDR2 SASEGT. The J segment lost 8 bases and the V segment lost 5 bases, leaving 4 bases of the junction unmatched. CDR3 length: 14 residues. CDR3 region: CASSTTGGYSPLHF. CDR3 sequence (DNA): TGTGCCAGCAGTACTACAGGGGGCTATTCACCCCTCCACTTT.

The chain links TRBV6-5 to TRBJ1-2; D is undetermined. Germline lookup yields CDR1 MNHEY and CDR2 SVGAGI. The V end was cut by 0 bases, the J end by 4 bases, with 9 bases between. The CDR3 has 14 residues. CDR3 nucleotide sequence: TGTGCCAGCAGTTACTCGTTTCCTAGCTATGGCTACACCTTC. Residues: CASSYSFPSYGYTF.

This rearrangement joins TRBV5-6 to TRBJ2-1; perhaps D is TRBD1 or TRBD2 (5 bases each). V was shortened by 2 bases and J by 3 bases, with 15 bases between the two germline ends. Germline V gives CDR1 SGHDT, CDR2 YYEEEE. CDR3 length: 16 amino acids. This CDR3 reads CASSFMAGTLYNEQFF. The CDR3 coding sequence is TGTGCCAGCAGCTTTATGGCAGGGACCCTCTACAATGAGCAGTTCTTC.

The J gene is TRBJ2-7, the V gene TRBV15, with 10 nucleotides matching TRBD2. Germline V CDR1 and CDR2: LNHNV, YYDKDF (reference sequence). This CDR3 contains 16 residues. Trimming cost V 4 bases and J 5 bases; bases outside gene matches: 11. Here the CDR3 reads CATSTRRSGRANEQYF. In nucleotides, the CDR3 is TGTGCCACCAGCACCCGGAGGAGCGGGAGGGCTAACGAGCAGTACTTC.

The chain uses TRBV27 and TRBJ1-3; D remains unclear. This CDR3 comprises 16 residues. Germline V gives CDR1 MNHEY, CDR2 SMNVEV (reference sequence). V dropped 4 bases and J dropped 0 bases, with 13 bases sitting between them. CDR3 DNA sequence: TGTGCCAGCAGTTCGGGCAGCTGGGGCTCTGGAAACACCATATATTTT. It yields the protein CASSSGSWGSGNTIYF.

The J gene is TRBJ2-7, the V gene TRBV2; D is perhaps TRBD1 or TRBD2 (6 bases each). Trimming took 8 bases from V and 6 from J, leaving 20 bases between them. This CDR3 has 14 residues. Per the germline V gene, CDR1 is SNHLY and CDR2 is FYNNEI. The CDR3 region is CASGGPRSEGEQYF. In DNA form, the CDR3 reads TGTGCCAGCGGGGGGCCTCGGTCGGAAGGCGAGCAGTACTTC.

The rearrangement uses TRBV6-6 and TRBJ1-1; no clear D. This CDR3 comprises 14 residues. The V gene lost 7 bases and the J gene lost 7 bases, with 19 bases spanning the gap. The V gene's germline CDR1 is MNHNY and CDR2 SVGAGI (reference sequence). The DNA for the CDR3 is TGTGCCAGCAACGAGGACGCCGTAATACGTGAAGCTTTCTTT. As protein: CASNEDAVIREAFF.

This clone was counted once. The chain joins TRBV9 to TRBJ2-3; D gene uncertain. Trimming shortened V by 3 bases and J by 0 bases, and 11 bases separated the two germline ends. CDR3 size: 15 residues. Germline V gives CDR1 SGDLS, CDR2 YYNGEE. CDR3 in amino acids: CASSDPRSSTDTQYF. CDR3 DNA sequence: TGTGCCAGCAGCGACCCTCGCAGTAGCACAGATACGCAGTATTTT.

J is TRBJ2-2 and V is TRBV2, with D perhaps TRBD2 (6 bases). The germline V gene has CDR1 SNHLY and CDR2 FYNNEI. The CDR3 length is 14 residues. Between the trimmed V and J ends, which lost 4 bases and 7 bases, there was a span of 13 bases. CDR3 sequence reads: CASSAIGGLGELFF. CDR3 in DNA: TGTGCCAGCAGTGCCATAGGAGGGCTCGGGGAGCTGTTTTTT. Complete variable domain (other parts from reference TRBV2 and TRBJ2-2): EPEVTQTPSHQVTQMGQEVILRCVPISNHLYFYWYRQILGQKVEFLVSFYNNEISEKSEIFDDQFSVERPDGSNFTLKIRSTKLEDSAMYFCASSAIGGLGELFFGEGSRLTVL.